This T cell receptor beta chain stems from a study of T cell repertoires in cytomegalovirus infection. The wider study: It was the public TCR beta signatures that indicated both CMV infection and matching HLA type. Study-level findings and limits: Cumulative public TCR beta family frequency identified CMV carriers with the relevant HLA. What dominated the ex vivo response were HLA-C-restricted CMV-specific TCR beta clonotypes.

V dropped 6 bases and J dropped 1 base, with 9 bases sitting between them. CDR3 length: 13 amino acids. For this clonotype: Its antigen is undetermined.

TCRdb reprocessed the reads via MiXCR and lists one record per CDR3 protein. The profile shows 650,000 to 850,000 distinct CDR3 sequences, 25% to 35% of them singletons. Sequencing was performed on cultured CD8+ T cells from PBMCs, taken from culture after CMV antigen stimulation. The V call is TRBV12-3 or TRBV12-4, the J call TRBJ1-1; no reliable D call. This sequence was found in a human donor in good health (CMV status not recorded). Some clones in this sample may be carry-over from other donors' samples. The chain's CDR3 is CASRPYKNTEAFF. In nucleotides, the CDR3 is TGTGCCAGCAGACCTTACAAGAACACTGAAGCTTTCTTT.